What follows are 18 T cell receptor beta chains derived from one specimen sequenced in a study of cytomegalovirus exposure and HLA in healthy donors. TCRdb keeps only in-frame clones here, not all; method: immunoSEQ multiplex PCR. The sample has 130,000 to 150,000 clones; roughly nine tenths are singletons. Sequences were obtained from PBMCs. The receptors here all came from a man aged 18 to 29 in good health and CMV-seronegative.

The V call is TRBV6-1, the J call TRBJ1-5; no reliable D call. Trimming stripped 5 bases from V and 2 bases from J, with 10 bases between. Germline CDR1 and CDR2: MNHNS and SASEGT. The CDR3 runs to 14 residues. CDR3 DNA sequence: TGTGCCAGCAGTCGATACGGAGGCAATCAGCCCCAGCATTTT. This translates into CASSRYGGNQPQHF.

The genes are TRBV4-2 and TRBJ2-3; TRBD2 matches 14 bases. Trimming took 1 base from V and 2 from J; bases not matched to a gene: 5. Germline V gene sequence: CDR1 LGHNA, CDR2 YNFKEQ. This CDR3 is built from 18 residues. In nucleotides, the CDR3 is TGTGCCAGCAGCCAAGTTCTGGGACTAGCGGGGGACACAGATACGCAGTATTTT. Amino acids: CASSQVLGLAGDTDTQYF.

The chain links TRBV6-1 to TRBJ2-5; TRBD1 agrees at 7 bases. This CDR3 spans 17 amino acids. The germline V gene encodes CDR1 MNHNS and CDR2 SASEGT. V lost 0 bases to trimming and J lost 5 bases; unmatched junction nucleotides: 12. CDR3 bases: TGTGCCAGCAGTGAAGCGCTCGGCAGGGGGAGAGGGGAGACCCAGTACTTC. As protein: CASSEALGRGRGETQYF.

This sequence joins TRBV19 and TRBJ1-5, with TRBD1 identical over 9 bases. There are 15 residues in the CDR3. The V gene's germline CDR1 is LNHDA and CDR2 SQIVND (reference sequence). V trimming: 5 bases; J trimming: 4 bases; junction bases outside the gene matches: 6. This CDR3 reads CASSLGQGRNQPQHF. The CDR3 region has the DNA TGTGCCAGTAGTTTAGGACAGGGGAGAAATCAGCCCCAGCATTTT. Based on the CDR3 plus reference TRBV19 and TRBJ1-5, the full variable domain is DGGITQSPKYLFRKEGQNVTLSCEQNLNHDAMYWYRQDPGQGLRLIYYSQIVNDFQKGDIAEGYSVSREKKESFPLTVTSAQKNPTAFYLCASSLGQGRNQPQHFGDGTRLSIL.

The chain's CDR3 is CSAQQGRGQPQHF. CDR3 coding DNA: TGCAGCGCCCAACAGGGCCGGGGTCAGCCCCAGCATTTT. J is TRBJ1-5 and V is TRBV29-1; D is possibly TRBD1 (6 bases). Germline CDR1 and CDR2: SQVTM and ANQGSEA. The CDR3 covers 13 residues. With 7 bases removed from V and 6 bases from J, the gap between germline ends came to 16 bases.

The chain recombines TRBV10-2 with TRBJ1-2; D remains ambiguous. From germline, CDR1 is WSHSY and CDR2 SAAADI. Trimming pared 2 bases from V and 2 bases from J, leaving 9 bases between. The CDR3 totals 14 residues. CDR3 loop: CASSEVLANYGYTF. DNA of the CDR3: TGCGCCAGCAGTGAGGTTTTGGCAAACTATGGCTACACCTTC.

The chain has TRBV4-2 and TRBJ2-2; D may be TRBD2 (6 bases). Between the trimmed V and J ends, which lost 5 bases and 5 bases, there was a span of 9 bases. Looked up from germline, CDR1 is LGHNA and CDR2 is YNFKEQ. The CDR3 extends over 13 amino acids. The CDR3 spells CASSERVTGELFF. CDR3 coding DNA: TGTGCCAGCAGCGAGCGGGTAACCGGGGAGCTGTTTTTT.

The CDR3 is CAILLAGRVNEQFF. CDR3 in DNA: TGTGCCATCTTACTAGCGGGAAGGGTCAATGAGCAGTTCTTC. The chain is built from TRBV10-3 and TRBJ2-1, with 10 bases matching TRBD2. Trimming cost V 8 bases and J 6 bases; bases outside gene matches: 7. From germline, CDR1 is ENHRY and CDR2 SYGVKD. The CDR3 consists of 14 residues.

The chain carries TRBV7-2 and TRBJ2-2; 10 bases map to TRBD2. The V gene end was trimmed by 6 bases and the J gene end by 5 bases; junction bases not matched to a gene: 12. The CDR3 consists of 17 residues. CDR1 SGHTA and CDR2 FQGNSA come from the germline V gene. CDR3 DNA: TGTGCCAGCAGGACAGGGCTAGCGGGGGCTCGGACCGGGGAGCTGTTTTTT. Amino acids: CASRTGLAGARTGELFF.

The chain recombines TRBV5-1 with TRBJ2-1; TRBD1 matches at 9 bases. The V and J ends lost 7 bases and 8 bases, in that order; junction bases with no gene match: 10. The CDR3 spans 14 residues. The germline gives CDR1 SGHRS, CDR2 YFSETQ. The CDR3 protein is CASSGTGFDYEQFF. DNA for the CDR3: TGCGCCAGCTCCGGGACAGGGTTTGATTATGAGCAGTTCTTC.

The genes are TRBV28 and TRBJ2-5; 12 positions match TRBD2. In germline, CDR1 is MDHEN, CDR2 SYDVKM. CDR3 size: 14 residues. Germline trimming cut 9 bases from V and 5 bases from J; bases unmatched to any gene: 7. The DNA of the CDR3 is TGTGCCAGTCATCTAGCGGGAGGGTCGGAGACCCAGTACTTC. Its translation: CASHLAGGSETQYF.

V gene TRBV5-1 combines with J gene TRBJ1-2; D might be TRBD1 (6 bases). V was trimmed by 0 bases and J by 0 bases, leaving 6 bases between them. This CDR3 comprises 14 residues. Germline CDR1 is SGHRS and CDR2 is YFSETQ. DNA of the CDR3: TGCGCCAGCAGCTTGGGGACAGCTAACTATGGCTACACCTTC. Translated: CASSLGTANYGYTF.

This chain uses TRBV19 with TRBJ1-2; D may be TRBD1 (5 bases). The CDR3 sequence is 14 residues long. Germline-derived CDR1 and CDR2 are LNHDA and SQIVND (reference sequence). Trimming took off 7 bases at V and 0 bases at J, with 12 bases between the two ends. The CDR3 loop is CASTYGASNYGYTF. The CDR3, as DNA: TGTGCCAGTACCTATGGGGCCTCTAACTATGGCTACACCTTC.

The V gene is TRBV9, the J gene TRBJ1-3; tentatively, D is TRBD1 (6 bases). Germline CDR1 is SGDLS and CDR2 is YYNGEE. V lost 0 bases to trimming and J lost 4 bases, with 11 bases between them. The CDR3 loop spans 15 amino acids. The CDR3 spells CASSVGGTQGNTIYF. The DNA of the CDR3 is TGTGCCAGCAGCGTAGGGGGGACACAAGGAAACACCATATATTTT.

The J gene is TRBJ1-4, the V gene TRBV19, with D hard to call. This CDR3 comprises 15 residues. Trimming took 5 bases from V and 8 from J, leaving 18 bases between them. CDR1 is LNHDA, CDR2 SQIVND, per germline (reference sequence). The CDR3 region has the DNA TGTGCCAGTAGTGTCGTCGGTTTAGTTCGGGAAAAACTGTTTTTT. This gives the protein CASSVVGLVREKLFF.

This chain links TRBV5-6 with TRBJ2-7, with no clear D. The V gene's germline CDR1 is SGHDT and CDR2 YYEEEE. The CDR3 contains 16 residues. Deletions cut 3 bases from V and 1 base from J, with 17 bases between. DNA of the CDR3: TGTGCCAGCAGCTCTACGCTCCCTTTGAAGTCCTACGAGCAGTACTTC. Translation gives CASSSTLPLKSYEQYF.

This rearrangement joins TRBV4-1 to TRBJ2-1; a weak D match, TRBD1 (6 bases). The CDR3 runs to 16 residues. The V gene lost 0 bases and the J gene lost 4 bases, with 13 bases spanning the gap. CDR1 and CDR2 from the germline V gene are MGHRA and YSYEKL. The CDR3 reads CASSQEVRGGYNEQFF. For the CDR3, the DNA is TGCGCCAGCAGCCAAGAGGTCCGAGGGGGATACAATGAGCAGTTCTTC.

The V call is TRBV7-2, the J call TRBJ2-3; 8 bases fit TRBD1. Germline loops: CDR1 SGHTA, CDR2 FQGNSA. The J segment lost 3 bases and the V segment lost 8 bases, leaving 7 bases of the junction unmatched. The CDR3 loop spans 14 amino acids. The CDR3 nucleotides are TGTGCCAGCCAGGACAGGGTCTCGACAGATACGCAGTATTTT. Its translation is CASQDRVSTDTQYF.